Listed below are T cell receptor beta chains from one sample, sequenced in a study of control samples from healthy donors and cancer patients. Generated by immunoSEQ multiplex PCR, the TCRdb table keeps only in-frame clones and is missing some. The data contain roughly 180,000 clones, 91% of them seen just once; the ten biggest clones take up just over 2%. The sequencing input was blood. The receptors shown here come from a middle-aged woman in good health. Each CDR3 is given with its conserved first and last residue. Each record gives: D gene, clone size, V gene, J gene, CDR3 protein, CDR3 DNA. D genes are given only for firm matches. Size is omitted from some rows. Given values are once, few, many or a class for expanded clones.

D: NA; size: once; V: TRBV5-8; J: TRBJ2-5; CDR3: CASRRQPFQETQYF; DNA: TGTGCCAGCAGACGACAACCTTTCCAAGAGACCCAGTACTTC
D: NA; size: few; V: TRBV10-1; J: TRBJ1-5; CDR3: CASGEVGQPQHF; DNA: TGCGCCAGTGGGGAGGTTGGTCAGCCCCAGCATTTT
D: NA; size: NA; V: TRBV6-2/TRBV6-3; J: TRBJ1-2; CDR3: CASSYSGRVDGYTF; DNA: TGTGCCAGCAGTTACTCGGGGAGAGTGGATGGCTACACCTTC
D: NA; size: once; V: TRBV3-1/TRBV3-2; J: TRBJ2-5; CDR3: CASSQDGKRVQETQYF; DNA: TGTGCCAGCAGCCAAGATGGTAAGCGGGTGCAAGAGACCCAGTACTTC
D: NA; size: NA; V: TRBV25-1; J: TRBJ1-5; CDR3: CASSAMGGDNQPQHF; DNA: TGTGCCAGCAGTGCGATGGGGGGAGACAATCAGCCCCAGCATTTT
D: NA; size: NA; V: TRBV27; J: TRBJ2-7; CDR3: CASSVGGYEQYF; DNA: TGTGCCAGCAGCGTTGGAGGCTACGAGCAGTACTTC
D: TRBD1; size: NA; V: TRBV7-3; J: TRBJ2-7; CDR3: CASSPTGGGYEQYF; DNA: TGTGCCAGCAGCCCGACAGGGGGCGGTTACGAGCAGTACTTC
D: NA; size: NA; V: TRBV29-1; J: TRBJ2-7; CDR3: CSVEDSPYEQYF; DNA: TGCAGCGTTGAAGATTCCCCGTACGAGCAGTACTTC
D: TRBD1; size: NA; V: TRBV19; J: TRBJ2-1; CDR3: CASSIGTGIYNEQFF; DNA: TGTGCCAGTAGTATTGGGACAGGGATTTATAATGAGCAGTTCTTC
D: NA; size: NA; V: TRBV10-3; J: TRBJ1-2; CDR3: CAIGDFGGISYGYTF; DNA: TGTGCCATCGGGGACTTTGGCGGGATCTCTTATGGCTACACCTTC
D: NA; size: NA; V: TRBV11-2; J: TRBJ2-5; CDR3: CASSRLDSFETQYF; DNA: TGTGCCAGCAGCAGACTAGACAGCTTTGAGACCCAGTACTTC
D: NA; size: NA; V: TRBV5-1; J: TRBJ1-4; CDR3: CASSLVGATNEKLFF; DNA: TGCGCCAGCAGCTTGGTGGGCGCAACTAATGAAAAACTGTTTTTT
D: NA; size: NA; V: TRBV12-3/TRBV12-4; J: TRBJ2-1; CDR3: CASSMGRVGEQFF; DNA: TGTGCCAGTTCGATGGGTCGGGTGGGTGAGCAGTTCTTC
D: TRBD1; size: NA; V: TRBV5-1; J: TRBJ2-1; CDR3: CASSLWTGDEQFF; DNA: TGCGCCAGCAGCTTGTGGACAGGGGATGAGCAGTTCTTC
D: NA; size: NA; V: TRBV7-9; J: TRBJ2-7; CDR3: CASSFRGINEQYF; DNA: TGTGCCAGCAGCTTCCGGGGGATAAACGAGCAGTACTTC
D: TRBD1; size: NA; V: TRBV28; J: TRBJ2-2; CDR3: CASRWTGGTGELFF; DNA: TGTGCCAGCAGGTGGACAGGGGGCACCGGGGAGCTGTTTTTT
D: TRBD1; size: few; V: TRBV2; J: TRBJ1-2; CDR3: CASTSDRVGDYGYTF; DNA: TGTGCCAGCACCTCGGACAGGGTTGGGGACTATGGCTACACCTTC
D: NA; size: once; V: TRBV2; J: TRBJ2-5; CDR3: CASRLQGEETQYF; DNA: TGTGCCAGCAGACTACAGGGTGAAGAGACCCAGTACTTC
D: NA; size: NA; V: TRBV29-1; J: TRBJ1-2; CDR3: CSADAGTNYGYTF; DNA: TGCAGCGCCGATGCCGGGACTAACTATGGCTACACCTTC
D: NA; size: NA; V: TRBV5-6; J: TRBJ2-7; CDR3: CASSLFGQRGSYEQYF; DNA: TGTGCCAGCAGCTTGTTCGGGCAGAGAGGGTCCTACGAGCAGTACTTC
D: NA; size: once; V: TRBV5-5; J: TRBJ2-7; CDR3: CASSPGLLSYEQYF; DNA: TGTGCCAGCAGCCCCGGACTACTATCCTACGAGCAGTACTTC
D: TRBD1; size: NA; V: TRBV6-5; J: TRBJ1-6; CDR3: CASSLQGAHSPLHF; DNA: TGTGCCAGCAGTTTACAGGGGGCTCATTCACCCCTCCACTTT
D: NA; size: NA; V: TRBV19; J: TRBJ1-5; CDR3: CASMGGFQPQHF; DNA: TGTGCCAGCATGGGGGGTTTTCAGCCCCAGCATTTT
D: NA; size: NA; V: TRBV10-1; J: TRBJ2-2; CDR3: CASSEIWTSPGELFF; DNA: TGCGCCAGCAGTGAAATATGGACTTCTCCCGGGGAGCTGTTTTTT
D: NA; size: NA; V: TRBV9; J: TRBJ2-2; CDR3: CASSTGGRQGGELFF; DNA: TGTGCCAGCAGCACGGGGGGCCGCCAAGGCGGGGAGCTGTTTTTT
D: NA; size: NA; V: TRBV7-3; J: TRBJ2-2; CDR3: CASSLTGVAATGELFF; DNA: TGTGCCAGCAGCTTAACGGGAGTAGCGGCCACCGGGGAGCTGTTTTTT
D: NA; size: NA; V: TRBV15; J: TRBJ2-2; CDR3: CATRGRNGELFF; DNA: TGTGCCACCAGGGGGCGCAACGGGGAGCTGTTTTTT
D: TRBD1; size: NA; V: TRBV19; J: TRBJ1-1; CDR3: CASSQGSPEAFF; DNA: TGTGCCAGTTCACAGGGGTCGCCTGAAGCTTTCTTT
D: NA; size: NA; V: TRBV6-5; J: TRBJ1-1; CDR3: CASSYTNTEAFF; DNA: TGTGCCAGCAGTTACACGAACACTGAAGCTTTCTTT
D: NA; size: NA; V: TRBV29-1; J: TRBJ2-3; CDR3: CSERQVSTDTQYF; DNA: TGCAGCGAGAGACAGGTCAGCACAGATACGCAGTATTTT
D: NA; size: NA; V: TRBV6-5; J: TRBJ1-1; CDR3: CASSQPGQPEAFF; DNA: TGTGCCAGCAGTCAACCCGGACAGCCAGAAGCTTTCTTT
D: NA; size: NA; V: TRBV2; J: TRBJ1-5; CDR3: CASIGQGAAQPQHF; DNA: TGTGCCAGCATTGGGCAGGGTGCCGCACAGCCCCAGCATTTT
D: NA; size: NA; V: TRBV18; J: TRBJ2-1; CDR3: CASSLSREYEQFF; DNA: TGTGCCAGCTCACTGAGCAGGGAGTATGAGCAGTTCTTC
D: TRBD1; size: NA; V: TRBV2; J: TRBJ1-1; CDR3: CASQAKGASLTEAFF; DNA: TGTGCCAGCCAAGCAAAGGGGGCGAGTTTGACTGAAGCTTTCTTT
D: NA; size: NA; V: TRBV3-1/TRBV3-2; J: TRBJ1-3; CDR3: CASSSTSGNTIYF; DNA: TGTGCCAGCAGTTCGACCAGTGGAAACACCATATATTTT
D: NA; size: NA; V: TRBV19; J: TRBJ1-2; CDR3: CASSMSSPFWDGYTF; DNA: TGTGCCAGTAGTATGAGTTCCCCCTTTTGGGATGGCTACACCTTC
D: TRBD1; size: NA; V: TRBV7-6; J: TRBJ1-1; CDR3: CASSFGTADFVLAFF; DNA: TGTGCCAGCAGCTTCGGGACAGCTGACTTTGTTTTGGCTTTCTTT
D: NA; size: NA; V: TRBV19; J: TRBJ2-5; CDR3: CASRDPRQETQYF; DNA: TGTGCCAGTAGGGACCCACGCCAAGAGACCCAGTACTTC
D: TRBD2; size: NA; V: TRBV6-5; J: TRBJ2-1; CDR3: CASIPLAGAYNEQFF; DNA: TGTGCCAGCATCCCACTAGCGGGGGCTTACAATGAGCAGTTCTTC
D: NA; size: NA; V: TRBV29-1; J: TRBJ2-5; CDR3: CSVGGGTQETQYF; DNA: TGCAGCGTCGGTGGGGGAACCCAAGAGACCCAGTACTTC
D: TRBD1; size: NA; V: TRBV14; J: TRBJ2-4; CDR3: CASSQRGQGVAKNIQYF; DNA: TGTGCCAGCAGCCAGCGGGGACAGGGGGTAGCCAAAAACATTCAGTACTTC
D: NA; size: NA; V: TRBV10-2; J: TRBJ1-2; CDR3: CATKRDSRERGGYTF; DNA: TGCGCCACCAAACGGGACTCCCGGGAGAGGGGCGGCTACACCTTC
D: TRBD1; size: NA; V: TRBV18; J: TRBJ1-3; CDR3: CASRKDSGTGAGNTIYF; DNA: TGTGCCAGTCGCAAGGATTCCGGGACAGGGGCTGGAAACACCATATATTTT
D: TRBD2; size: few; V: TRBV9; J: TRBJ2-2; CDR3: CASSVEASGGANTGELFF; DNA: TGTGCCAGCAGCGTAGAGGCTAGCGGGGGGGCGAACACCGGGGAGCTGTTTTTT
D: NA; size: once; V: TRBV5-1; J: TRBJ1-1; CDR3: CASSLGQATEAFF; DNA: TGCGCCAGCAGCTTGGGGCAGGCCACCGAAGCTTTCTTT
D: NA; size: NA; V: TRBV6-5; J: TRBJ2-5; CDR3: CATGTGFSQETQYF; DNA: TGTGCCACAGGTACAGGGTTCTCCCAAGAGACCCAGTACTTC
D: TRBD1; size: NA; V: TRBV27; J: TRBJ2-3; CDR3: CASFKSGGPTDTQYF; DNA: TGTGCCAGCTTTAAATCAGGGGGCCCCACAGATACGCAGTATTTT
D: TRBD1; size: once; V: TRBV15; J: TRBJ1-2; CDR3: CATRPSGQGGGYTF; DNA: TGTGCCACCCGGCCCTCGGGACAGGGAGGTGGCTACACCTTC
D: NA; size: NA; V: TRBV24-1; J: TRBJ2-1; CDR3: CATSDSGRAAGNEQFF; DNA: TGTGCCACCAGTGATTCGGGCAGGGCAGCCGGCAATGAGCAGTTCTTC